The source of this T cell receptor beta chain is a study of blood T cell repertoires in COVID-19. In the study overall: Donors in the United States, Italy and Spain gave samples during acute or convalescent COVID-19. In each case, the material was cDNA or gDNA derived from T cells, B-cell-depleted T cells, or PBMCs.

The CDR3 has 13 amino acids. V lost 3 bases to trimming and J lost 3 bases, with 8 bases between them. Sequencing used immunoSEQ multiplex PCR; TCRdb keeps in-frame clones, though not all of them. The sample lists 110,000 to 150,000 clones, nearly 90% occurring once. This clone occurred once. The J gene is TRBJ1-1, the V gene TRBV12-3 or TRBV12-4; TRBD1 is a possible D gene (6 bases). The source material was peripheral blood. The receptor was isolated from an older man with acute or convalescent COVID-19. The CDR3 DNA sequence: TGTGCCAGCAGTTTTCAGGGGCACACTGAAGCTTTCTTT. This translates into CASSFQGHTEAFF.